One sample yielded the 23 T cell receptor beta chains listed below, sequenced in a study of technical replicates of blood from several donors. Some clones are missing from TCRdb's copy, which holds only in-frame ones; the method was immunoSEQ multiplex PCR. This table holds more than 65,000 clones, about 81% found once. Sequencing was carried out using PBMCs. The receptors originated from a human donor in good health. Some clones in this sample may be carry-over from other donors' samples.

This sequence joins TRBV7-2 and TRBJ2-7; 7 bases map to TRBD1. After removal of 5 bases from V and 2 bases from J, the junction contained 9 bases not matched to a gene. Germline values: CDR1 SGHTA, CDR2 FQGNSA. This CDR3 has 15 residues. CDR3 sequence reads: CASSTGTAQPYEQYF. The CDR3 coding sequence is TGTGCCAGCAGCACTGGGACAGCGCAACCCTACGAGCAGTACTTC.

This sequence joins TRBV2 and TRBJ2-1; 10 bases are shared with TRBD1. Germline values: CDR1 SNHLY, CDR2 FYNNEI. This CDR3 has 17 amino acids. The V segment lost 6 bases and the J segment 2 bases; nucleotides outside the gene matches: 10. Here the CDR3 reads CASRTGTGAIPYNEQFF. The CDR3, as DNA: TGTGCCAGCAGAACCGGGACAGGGGCGATCCCCTACAATGAGCAGTTCTTC.

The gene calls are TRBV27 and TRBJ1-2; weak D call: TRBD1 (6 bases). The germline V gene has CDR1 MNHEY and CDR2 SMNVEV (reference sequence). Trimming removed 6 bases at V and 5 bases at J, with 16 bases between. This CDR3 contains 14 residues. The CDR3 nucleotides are TGTGCCAGCAGCCCTGGGCAGGGGAATTATGGCTACACCTTC. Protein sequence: CASSPGQGNYGYTF.

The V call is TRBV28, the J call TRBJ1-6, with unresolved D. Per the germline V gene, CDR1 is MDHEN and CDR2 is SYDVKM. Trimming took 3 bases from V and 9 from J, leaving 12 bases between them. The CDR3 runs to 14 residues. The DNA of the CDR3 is TGTGCCAGCAGTTTGGGCAGGTCCGGTTCACCCCTCCACTTT. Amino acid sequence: CASSLGRSGSPLHF.

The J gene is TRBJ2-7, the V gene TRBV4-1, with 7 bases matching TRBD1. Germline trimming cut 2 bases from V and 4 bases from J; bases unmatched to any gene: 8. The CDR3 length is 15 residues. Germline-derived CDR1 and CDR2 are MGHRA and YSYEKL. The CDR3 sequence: CASSQRTGTEYEQYF. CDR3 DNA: TGCGCCAGCAGCCAAAGAACGGGGACAGAATACGAGCAGTACTTC.

CDR3 sequence: CASSPIPGQGNTEAFF. DNA of the CDR3: TGTGCCAGCAGCCCTATACCGGGACAGGGGAACACTGAAGCTTTCTTT. The chain combines TRBV5-6 with TRBJ1-1, with 9 bases that match TRBD1. V lost 4 bases to trimming and J lost 1 base; unmatched junction nucleotides: 8. The length of the CDR3 is 16 residues. CDR1 SGHDT and CDR2 YYEEEE come from the germline V gene.

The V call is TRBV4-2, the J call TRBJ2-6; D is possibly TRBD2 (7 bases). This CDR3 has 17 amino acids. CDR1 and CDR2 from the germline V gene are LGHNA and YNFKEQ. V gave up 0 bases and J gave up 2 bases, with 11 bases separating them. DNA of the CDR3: TGTGCCAGCAGCCAAGATTGGGGGGGCGCTGGGGCCAACGTCCTGACTTTC. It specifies CASSQDWGGAGANVLTF.

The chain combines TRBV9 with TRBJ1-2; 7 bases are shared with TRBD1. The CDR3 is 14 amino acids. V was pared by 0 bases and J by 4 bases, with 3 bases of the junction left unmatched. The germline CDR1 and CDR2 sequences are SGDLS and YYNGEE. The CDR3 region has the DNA TGTGCCAGCAGCGTAGGACAGGGTGGCTATGGCTACACCTTC. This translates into CASSVGQGGYGYTF.

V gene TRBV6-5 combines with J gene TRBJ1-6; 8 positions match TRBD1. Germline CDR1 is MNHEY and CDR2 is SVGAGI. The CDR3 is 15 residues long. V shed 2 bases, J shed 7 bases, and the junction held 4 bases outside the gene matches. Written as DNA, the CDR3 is TGTGCCAGCAGTTACACAGGGGGGCAGAATTCACCCCTCCACTTT. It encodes CASSYTGGQNSPLHF.

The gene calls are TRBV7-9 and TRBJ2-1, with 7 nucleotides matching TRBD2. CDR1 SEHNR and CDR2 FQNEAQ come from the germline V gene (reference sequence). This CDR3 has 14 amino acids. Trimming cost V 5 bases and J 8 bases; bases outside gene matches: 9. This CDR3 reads CASSPGAGVDEQFF. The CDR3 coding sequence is TGTGCCAGCAGCCCGGGCGCGGGAGTAGATGAGCAGTTCTTC.

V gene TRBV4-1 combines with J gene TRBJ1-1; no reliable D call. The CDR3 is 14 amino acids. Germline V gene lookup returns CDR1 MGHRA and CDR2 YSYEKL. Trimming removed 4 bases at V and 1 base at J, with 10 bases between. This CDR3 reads CASSPREGNTEAFF. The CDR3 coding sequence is TGCGCCAGCAGCCCCCGGGAGGGGAACACTGAAGCTTTCTTT.

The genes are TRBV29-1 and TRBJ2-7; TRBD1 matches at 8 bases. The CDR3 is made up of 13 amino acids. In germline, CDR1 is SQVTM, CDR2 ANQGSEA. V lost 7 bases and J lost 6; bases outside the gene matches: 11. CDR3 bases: TGCAGCGGCGGCACCGGGACAGGAGGCGAGCAGTACTTC. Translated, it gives CSGGTGTGGEQYF.

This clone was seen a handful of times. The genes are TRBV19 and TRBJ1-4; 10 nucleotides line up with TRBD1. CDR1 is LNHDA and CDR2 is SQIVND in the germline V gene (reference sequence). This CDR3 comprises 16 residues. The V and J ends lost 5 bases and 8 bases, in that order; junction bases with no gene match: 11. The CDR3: CASSLLVGQGREKLFF. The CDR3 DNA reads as TGTGCCAGTAGTTTGCTCGTGGGACAGGGGAGAGAAAAACTGTTTTTT.

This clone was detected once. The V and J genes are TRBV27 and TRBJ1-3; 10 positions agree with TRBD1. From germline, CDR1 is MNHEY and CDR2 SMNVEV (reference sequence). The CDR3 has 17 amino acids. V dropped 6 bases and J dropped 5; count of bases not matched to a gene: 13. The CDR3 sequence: CASSPGEKTGGRNTIYF. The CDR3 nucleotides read TGTGCCAGCAGCCCGGGGGAGAAGACAGGGGGCAGAAACACCATATATTTT.

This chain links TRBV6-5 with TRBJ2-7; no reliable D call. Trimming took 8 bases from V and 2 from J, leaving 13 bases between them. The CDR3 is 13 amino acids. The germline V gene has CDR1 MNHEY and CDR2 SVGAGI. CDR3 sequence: CASSSVVTYEQYF. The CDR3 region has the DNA TGTGCCAGCTCATCGGTAGTGACCTACGAGCAGTACTTC.

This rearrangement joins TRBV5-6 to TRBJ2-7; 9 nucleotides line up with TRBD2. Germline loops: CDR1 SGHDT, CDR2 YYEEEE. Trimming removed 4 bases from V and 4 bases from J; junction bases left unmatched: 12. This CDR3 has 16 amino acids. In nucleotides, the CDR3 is TGTGCCAGCAGCCACGACCCCGCGGGGGGGCTTTACGAGCAGTACTTC. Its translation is CASSHDPAGGLYEQYF. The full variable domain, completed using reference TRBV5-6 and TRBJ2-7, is DAGVTQSPTHLIKTRGQQVTLRCSPKSGHDTVSWYQQALGQGPQFIFQYYEEEERQRGNFPDRFSGHQFPNYSSELNVNALLLGDSALYLCASSHDPAGGLYEQYFGPGTRLTVT.

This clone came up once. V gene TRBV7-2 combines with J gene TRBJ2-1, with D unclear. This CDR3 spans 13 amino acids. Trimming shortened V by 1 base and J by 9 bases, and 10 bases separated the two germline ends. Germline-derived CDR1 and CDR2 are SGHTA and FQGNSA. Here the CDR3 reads CASSLERNSEQFF. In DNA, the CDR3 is TGTGCCAGCAGCTTAGAGCGTAACTCTGAGCAGTTCTTC.

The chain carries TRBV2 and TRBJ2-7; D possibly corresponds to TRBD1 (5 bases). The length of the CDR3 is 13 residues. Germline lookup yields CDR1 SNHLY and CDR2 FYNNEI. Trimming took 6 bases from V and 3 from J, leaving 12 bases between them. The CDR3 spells CASSSLTVYEQYF. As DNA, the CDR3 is TGTGCCAGCAGCTCTTTGACAGTCTACGAGCAGTACTTC. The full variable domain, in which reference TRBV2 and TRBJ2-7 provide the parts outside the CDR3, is EPEVTQTPSHQVTQMGQEVILRCVPISNHLYFYWYRQILGQKVEFLVSFYNNEISEKSEIFDDQFSVERPDGSNFTLKIRSTKLEDSAMYFCASSSLTVYEQYFGPGTRLTVT.

This CDR3 is CASSYGDSTNEQFF. CDR3 DNA: TGTGCCAGCAGTTATGGGGACTCTACCAATGAGCAGTTCTTC. The genes are TRBV27 and TRBJ2-1, with D possibly matching TRBD2 (6 bases). Trimming left V 4 bases short and J 6 bases short, with 13 bases between. The CDR3 spans 14 residues. The germline V gene has CDR1 MNHEY and CDR2 SMNVEV (reference sequence).

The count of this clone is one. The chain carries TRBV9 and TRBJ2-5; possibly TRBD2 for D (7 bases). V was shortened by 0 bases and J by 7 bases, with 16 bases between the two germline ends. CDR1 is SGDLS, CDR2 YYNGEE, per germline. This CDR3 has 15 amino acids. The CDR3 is CASSVDEGGAVTQYF. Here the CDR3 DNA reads TGTGCCAGCAGCGTAGACGAGGGGGGGGCAGTGACCCAGTACTTC.

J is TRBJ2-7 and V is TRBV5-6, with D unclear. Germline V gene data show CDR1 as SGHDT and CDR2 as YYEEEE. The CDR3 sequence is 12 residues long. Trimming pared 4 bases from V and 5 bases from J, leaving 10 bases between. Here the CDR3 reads CASSLSSDEQYF. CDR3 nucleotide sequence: TGTGCCAGCAGCCTTAGTTCCGACGAGCAGTACTTC.

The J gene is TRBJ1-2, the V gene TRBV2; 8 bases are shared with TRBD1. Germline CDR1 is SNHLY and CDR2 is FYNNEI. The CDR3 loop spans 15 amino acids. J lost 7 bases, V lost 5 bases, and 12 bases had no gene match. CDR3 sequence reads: CASSRGQGKGSGYTF. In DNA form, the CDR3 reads TGTGCCAGCAGTCGAGGACAGGGAAAAGGTTCTGGCTACACCTTC.

This CDR3 is CASRLTGGNSPLHF. CDR3 sequence (DNA): TGTGCCAGCAGATTAACGGGAGGTAATTCACCCCTCCACTTT. The V call is TRBV7-9, the J call TRBJ1-6, with no clear D. CDR1 and CDR2 (germline): SEHNR, FQNEAQ (reference sequence). This CDR3 region has 14 residues. V was pared by 6 bases and J by 6 bases, with 12 bases between. Full variable domain (missing parts from reference TRBV7-9 and TRBJ1-6): DTGVSQNPRHKITKRGQNVTFRCDPISEHNRLYWYRQTLGQGPEFLTYFQNEAQLEKSRLLSDRFSAERPKGSFSTLEIQRTEQGDSAMYLCASRLTGGNSPLHFGNGTRLTVT.